The 26 T cell receptor beta chains below come from one sample, sequenced in a study of T cell responses to AZD1222 COVID-19 vaccine. TCRdb's copy holds only in-frame clones and misses some; the assay was immunoSEQ multiplex PCR. The sample holds approximately 150,000 clones, 85% to 90% seen once. Sequenced material: peripheral blood, taken 28 days after the second AZD1222 dose. The receptors derive from an adult who received the AZD1222 COVID-19 vaccine.

This clone occurred once. The chain uses TRBV5-1 and TRBJ1-5; D remains unclear. Germline assignment: CDR1 SGHRS and CDR2 YFSETQ. This CDR3 is 15 amino acids long. Trimming took 0 bases from V and 2 from J, leaving 9 bases between them. The CDR3 nucleotides read TGCGCCAGCAGCTTGGCCCCTGGGGGCAATCAGCCCCAGCATTTT. Its protein is CASSLAPGGNQPQHF.

This clone has a single count. The rearrangement joins TRBV12-5 to TRBJ2-1; D unclear. V was trimmed by 0 bases and J by 0 bases, leaving 12 bases between them. The CDR3 is 17 amino acids. CDR1 and CDR2 from the germline V gene are LGHNT and FRNRAP. The CDR3 nucleotides read TGTGCTAGTGGTTTGGTACATGGCGGCAGCTCCTACAATGAGCAGTTCTTC. Amino acids: CASGLVHGGSSYNEQFF.

The chain uses TRBV15 and TRBJ2-6; D might be TRBD2 (6 bases). The germline V gene encodes CDR1 LNHNV and CDR2 YYDKDF (reference sequence). The CDR3 loop spans 16 amino acids. Trimming took off 3 bases at V and 4 bases at J, with 13 bases between the two ends. Here the CDR3 DNA reads TGTGCCACCAGCAGGGGACGGGGGACCGGGGCCAACGTCCTGACTTTC. This translates into CATSRGRGTGANVLTF.

About this clone: This may be a read error: a much more frequent sequence differs by one nucleotide. The chain carries TRBV28 and TRBJ2-1; 9 bases map to TRBD2. V shed 7 bases, J shed 6 bases, and the junction held 13 bases outside the gene matches. The CDR3 is 16 residues long. CDR1 MDHEN and CDR2 SYDVKM come from the germline V gene. The CDR3 reads CASTSKRGGALNEQFF. In DNA, the CDR3 is TGTGCCAGCACCTCTAAGCGCGGGGGGGCCCTCAATGAGCAGTTCTTC.

This CDR3 is CASSSLWGREPNTEAFF. The CDR3 nucleotides read TGTGCCAGCAGCTCGTTATGGGGGCGCGAACCGAACACTGAAGCTTTCTTT. This sequence joins TRBV11-2 and TRBJ1-1; TRBD1 is a possible D gene (6 bases). V shed 4 bases and J shed 1 base, with 19 bases lying between them. From germline, CDR1 is SGHAT and CDR2 FQNNGV. The CDR3 spans 17 residues. Complete variable domain (other parts from reference TRBV11-2 and TRBJ1-1): EAGVAQSPRYKIIEKRQSVAFWCNPISGHATLYWYQQILGQGPKLLIQFQNNGVVDDSQLPKDRFSAERLKGVDSTLKIQPAKLEDSAVYLCASSSLWGREPNTEAFFGQGTRLTVV.

This chain connects TRBV6-1 to TRBJ1-1; the D is unclear. Germline V gene sequence: CDR1 MNHNS, CDR2 SASEGT. V shed 3 bases and J shed 8 bases, with 25 bases lying between them. This CDR3 region has 17 residues. This CDR3 reads CASSEYPPSVSNREAFF. DNA of the CDR3: TGTGCCAGCAGTGAGTACCCCCCGTCAGTTTCCAACCGAGAAGCTTTCTTT.

The V and J genes are TRBV14 and TRBJ2-1; 11 bases line up with TRBD2. There are 20 residues in the CDR3. Germline V gene data show CDR1 as SGHDN and CDR2 as FVKESK. V was pared by 2 bases and J by 0 bases, with 12 bases of the junction left unmatched. CDR3 sequence: CASSQRLGLAGGSSYNEQFF. As DNA, the CDR3 is TGTGCCAGCAGCCAAAGGTTGGGCCTAGCGGGGGGCAGCTCCTACAATGAGCAGTTCTTC.

The J gene is TRBJ2-7, the V gene TRBV3-1 (or the pseudogene TRBV3-2), with 7 bases identical to TRBD2. Germline lookup yields CDR1 LGHDT and CDR2 YNNKEL (reference sequence). The CDR3 length is 15 residues. With 2 bases clipped from V and 2 bases from J, the junction kept 6 bases outside the gene matches. The CDR3: CASSQQGAGPYEQYF. CDR3 bases: TGTGCCAGCAGCCAACAGGGAGCGGGGCCCTACGAGCAGTACTTC.

The chain recombines TRBV7-2 with TRBJ1-6; tentatively, D is TRBD1 (5 bases). V was trimmed by 7 bases and J by 10 bases, leaving 11 bases between them. Germline CDR1 and CDR2: SGHTA and FQGNSA. The CDR3 extends over 12 amino acids. The chain's CDR3 is CASTNGASPLHF. As DNA, the CDR3 is TGTGCCAGCACCAACGGGGCCTCACCCCTCCACTTT.

This chain uses TRBV28 with TRBJ1-3; D not resolved. CDR3 length equals 14 residues. The V and J ends lost 6 bases and 1 base respectively, with 10 bases between them. The germline CDR1 and CDR2 sequences are MDHEN and SYDVKM. CDR3 loop: CASSPSGSGNTIYF. CDR3 coding DNA: TGTGCCAGCAGCCCTTCGGGGTCTGGAAACACCATATATTTT.

This clone was counted a few times. The chain recombines TRBV10-2 with TRBJ2-3; D gene uncertain. Germline loops: CDR1 WSHSY, CDR2 SAAADI. There are 17 residues in the CDR3. V shed 5 bases and J shed 2 bases, with 20 bases lying between them. The CDR3, as DNA: TGCGCCAGCAGTCAAAACGCCGAGCCCCCACTCACAGATACGCAGTATTTT. Translating gives CASSQNAEPPLTDTQYF.

The rearrangement links TRBV12-3 or TRBV12-4 to TRBJ2-7; D uncertain. Trimming stripped 3 bases from V and 5 bases from J, with 11 bases between. This CDR3 comprises 13 residues. CDR3 sequence reads: CASSFGPENEQYF. As DNA, the CDR3 is TGTGCCAGCAGTTTTGGTCCAGAGAACGAGCAGTACTTC.

The V and J genes are TRBV6-5 and TRBJ2-7; TRBD2 might be the D (6 bases). V was clipped by 5 bases and J by 2 bases, with 13 bases between them. This CDR3 is built from 14 residues. The germline CDR1 and CDR2 sequences are MNHEY and SVGAGI. CDR3 bases: TGTGCCAGCAGTCGCACCGGGAGCCCCTACGAGCAGTACTTC. Protein sequence: CASSRTGSPYEQYF.

The V and J genes are TRBV6-5 and TRBJ2-1; D is ambiguous. The germline V gene encodes CDR1 MNHEY and CDR2 SVGAGI. V was shortened by 2 bases and J by 5 bases, with 10 bases between the two germline ends. The CDR3 totals 14 residues. The CDR3 DNA sequence: TGTGCCAGCAGTTACGGACGGTATGACAATGAGCAGTTCTTC. It codes for CASSYGRYDNEQFF.

This chain joins TRBV27 and TRBJ1-4, with D hard to call. The V gene lost 5 bases and the J gene lost 0 bases, with 7 bases spanning the gap. Germline V gene data show CDR1 as MNHEY and CDR2 as SMNVEV (reference sequence). The CDR3 is 14 amino acids. CDR3 nucleotides: TGTGCCAGCAGTGGCGGTTCAACTAATGAAAAACTGTTTTTT. Its translation: CASSGGSTNEKLFF.

This clone is a singleton in its sample. V and J are TRBV6-2 or TRBV6-3 and TRBJ2-1; possibly TRBD1 or TRBD2 for D (5 bases each). The V end lost 2 bases, the J end lost 11 bases, and 16 bases lay between the germline ends. The CDR3 runs to 14 residues. CDR1 and CDR2 (germline): MNHEY, SVGEGT. DNA for the CDR3: TGTGCCAGCAGTTACGGGAACTCCGGGACCAAGCAGTTCTTC. It is translated as CASSYGNSGTKQFF.

The chain uses TRBV6-6 and TRBJ1-2, with a weak D call TRBD1 (5 bases). There are 13 residues in the CDR3. In germline, CDR1 is MNHNY, CDR2 SVGAGI (reference sequence). V gave up 4 bases and J gave up 7 bases, with 13 bases separating them. CDR3 bases: TGTGCCAGCAGTTCAGAGGGGTTAGCTGGCTACACCTTC. It translates to CASSSEGLAGYTF.

The V and J genes are TRBV6-1 and TRBJ2-5; D possibly corresponds to TRBD2 (7 bases). Per germline, CDR1 MNHNS and CDR2 SASEGT. The V gene lost 0 bases and the J gene lost 6 bases, with 11 bases spanning the gap. This CDR3 comprises 14 residues. CDR3 coding DNA: TGTGCCAGCAGTGAAGCGGGGGGGCCACAGACCCAGTACTTC. Translated, it gives CASSEAGGPQTQYF.

This chain connects TRBV12-3 or TRBV12-4 to TRBJ1-2, with D maybe TRBD1 (5 bases). The V end was cut by 7 bases, the J end by 4 bases, with 13 bases between. The CDR3 sequence is 13 residues long. This chain's CDR3 is CASTEGLGYGYTF. CDR3 in DNA: TGTGCCAGCACCGAGGGACTTGGCTATGGCTACACCTTC.

There are a few counts of this clone. The chain has TRBV19 and TRBJ2-7, with D tentatively TRBD1 or TRBD2 (6 bases each). Germline V gene sequence: CDR1 LNHDA, CDR2 SQIVND (reference sequence). This CDR3 has 15 amino acids. Trimming shortened V by 5 bases and J by 5 bases, and 19 bases separated the two germline ends. The CDR3 region is CASSRGMGATNEQYF. The CDR3 DNA reads TGTGCCAGTAGTCGGGGGATGGGGGCGACGAACGAGCAGTACTTC.

The chain uses TRBV19 and TRBJ1-3, with D possibly TRBD1 on 5 matching bases. Trimming cost V 8 bases and J 8 bases, with 16 bases left between them. The CDR3 consists of 13 residues. Germline lookup yields CDR1 LNHDA and CDR2 SQIVND (reference sequence). The CDR3 sequence is CASFGAAAYTIYF. CDR3 nucleotide sequence: TGTGCCAGTTTCGGGGCTGCTGCTTACACCATATATTTT.

The CDR3 DNA sequence: TGTGCCTGGAGTGGGGGGACAGGACATAGCTACACCTTC. Its protein is CAWSGGTGHSYTF. The rearrangement uses TRBV30 and TRBJ1-2; 8 nucleotides align to TRBD1. J was trimmed by 9 bases and V by 1 base; bases with no gene match: 7. Germline V gene lookup returns CDR1 GTSNPN and CDR2 SVGIG (reference sequence). The CDR3 runs 13 residues.

The chain uses TRBV12-3 or TRBV12-4 and TRBJ1-5, with no clear D. V was pared by 7 bases and J by 4 bases, with 11 bases between. This CDR3 spans 13 amino acids. This CDR3 reads CASNGGLNQPQHF. The CDR3 DNA sequence: TGTGCCAGCAATGGAGGCTTGAATCAGCCCCAGCATTTT.

V gene TRBV6-1 combines with J gene TRBJ2-7; 8 bases are a match to TRBD1. Per germline, CDR1 MNHNS and CDR2 SASEGT. This CDR3 is built from 11 residues. V dropped 10 bases and J dropped 11; count of bases not matched to a gene: 10. The CDR3 DNA reads TGTGCCACCCGAGGGCCGACAGGGGAGTACTTC. Its translation: CATRGPTGEYF.

This clone has more than one count but fewer than ten. The chain joins TRBV5-8 to TRBJ1-5; possibly TRBD1 for D (6 bases). Trimming left V 1 base short and J 0 bases short, with 8 bases between. The V gene's germline CDR1 is SGHTS and CDR2 YDEGEE. This CDR3 comprises 15 residues. The CDR3 spells CASSLNRASNQPQHF. CDR3 coding DNA: TGTGCCAGCAGCTTGAACAGGGCTAGCAATCAGCCCCAGCATTTT.

The chain is built from TRBV28 and TRBJ2-7; 9 bases fit TRBD1. The CDR3 spans 14 residues. The V gene's germline CDR1 is MDHEN and CDR2 SYDVKM. After removal of 7 bases from V and 2 bases from J, the junction contained 6 bases not matched to a gene. CDR3 amino acids: CASIGTGSPYEQYF. In DNA, the CDR3 is TGTGCCAGCATCGGGACAGGGTCCCCCTACGAGCAGTACTTC.